Listed here is a single T cell receptor (beta chain). Its specificity is not known. This entry comes from a study of T-cell memory formation after mild COVID-19. Across the study: Among the donors, TCR clusters were largely specific to each donor. Whole-study results and caveats: Clones that contracted clustered mainly in CM and EM if CD4+ and in EMRA if CD8+. Pre-infection memory contained some responding clones, which suggested that cross-reactive memory had joined.

Germline V gene lookup returns CDR1 SEHNR and CDR2 FQNEAQ (reference sequence). CDR3 size: 13 residues. V was pared by 5 bases and J by 7 bases, with 13 bases between. MiXCR, run by TCRdb on the 5' RACE reads, gives a single entry per CDR3 protein. Of hundreds of thousands of distinct CDR3 sequences listed, approximately 15% are singletons. V usage is TRBV7-9 and J usage is TRBJ2-3; D is unclear. This clonotype was sampled from an adult woman who had mild COVID-19 (a few samples of this study predate the infection). Cell type and time point are not known. What was sequenced was PBMCs or a T cell subset sorted from them (not recorded which). The CDR3, as DNA: TGTGCCAGCAGCCCGGACCGCGGCTATACGCAGTATTTT. Residues: CASSPDRGYTQYF.